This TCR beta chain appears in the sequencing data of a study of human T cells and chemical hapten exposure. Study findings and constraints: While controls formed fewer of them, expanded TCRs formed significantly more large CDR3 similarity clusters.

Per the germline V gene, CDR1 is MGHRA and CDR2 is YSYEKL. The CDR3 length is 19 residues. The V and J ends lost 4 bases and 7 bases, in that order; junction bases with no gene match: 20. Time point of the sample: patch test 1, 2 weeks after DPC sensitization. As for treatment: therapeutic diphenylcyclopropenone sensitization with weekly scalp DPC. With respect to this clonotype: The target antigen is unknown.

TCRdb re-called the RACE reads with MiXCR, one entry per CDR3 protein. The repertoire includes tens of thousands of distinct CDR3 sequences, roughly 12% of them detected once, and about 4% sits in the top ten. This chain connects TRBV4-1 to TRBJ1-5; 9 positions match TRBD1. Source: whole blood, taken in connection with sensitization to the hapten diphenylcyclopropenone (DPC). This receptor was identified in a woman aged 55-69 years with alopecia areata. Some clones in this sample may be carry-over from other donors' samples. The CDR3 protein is CASSPYASTGTGQGQPQHF. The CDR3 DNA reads TGCGCCAGCAGCCCGTATGCCTCTACCGGGACAGGGCAGGGCCAGCCCCAGCATTTT.